The T cell receptor beta chain under discussion was sequenced for a study of blood T cells in healthy people across ages. This CDR3 contains 15 residues. The germline CDR1 and CDR2 sequences are SEHNR and FQNEAQ (reference sequence). V shed 3 bases and J 2 bases; nucleotides not matched to a gene: 2. Next came a second PCR, run for 7 to 11 cycles, which used a sample-barcoded 5' primer along with a J-beta primer mix. TCRdb re-called the 5' RACE reads with MiXCR, one entry per CDR3 protein. The sample has roughly 1,300,000 distinct CDR3 sequences, almost 60% seen once. The receptor was isolated from a man younger than 35 in good health. What was sequenced was blood. The rearrangement uses TRBV7-9 and TRBJ2-5; 11 nucleotides line up with TRBD2. This CDR3 reads CASSFSSGRQETQYF. In DNA form, the CDR3 reads TGTGCCAGCAGCTTCTCTAGCGGGAGGCAAGAGACCCAGTACTTC.